The TCR beta chain described here comes from a study of low-dose radiotherapy and immunotherapy resistance in tumors (dated by TCRdb to between 2021 and 2022). The study in broad terms: In Cohort 1, 0.5 Gy per fraction was delivered every 2 weeks, and a total PTV dose of 6.5 Gy was prescribed. Starting on cycle 1 day 1, patients took 300 mg of aspirin by mouth once a day for four cycles. The trial did not randomize participants into treatment groups. Eight patients were included in the translational analysis, namely three from the first dose cohort plus the first five from the second dose cohort. Cohort 2 received 1 Gy per fraction every two weeks, with a total of 13 Gy over 26 weeks. Patients were given nivolumab as a 240 mg flat dose every two weeks and ipilimumab at 1 mg/kg every six weeks, with both drugs delivered intravenously. Every two weeks, patients got intravenous cyclophosphamide at 200 mg/m2, given one day ahead of each radiation and immunotherapy administration.

First-strand cDNA was synthesized using Superscript III and a set of TRAV- and TRBV-specific primers, so that both TCRalpha and TCRbeta chains were covered. A roughly 21-cycle PCR with Phusion amplified the TCRs, pairing a constant-region primer with the adapter that was attached to the V primers. The isolated mRNA was amplified using the MessageAmp II aRNA Amplification Kit, with in vitro transcription performed for around 16 hours at 37 degrees C. mRNA for TCR sequencing was isolated with the Dynabeads mRNA DIRECT Purification Kit. Indexed Illumina adapters were added in a second Phusion PCR of approximately 27 cycles, after which AMPure XP beads were used to purify the products. Deep sequencing of TCRalpha and TCRbeta libraries was performed on an Illumina MiniSeq instrument. Per the original workflow: Custom Perl scripts were used to pool TCR sequences that encoded the same protein, to remove out-of-frame sequences, and to calculate the abundance of each clonotype. Any TCR sequence backed by just one read was left out of the analysis. Among the metrics used to describe the repertoires were Shannon entropy, Gini index, clonality, richness, and the frequency of TCRs shared between repertoires. Clones were called with MiXCR by TCRdb after fastp trimmed the public reads at Q25, and only in-frame beta chains were retained. Under each unique CDR3 protein, matching rows form one entry showing the most common genes and DNA. The V and J calls shown here were made by TCRdb, not taken from the authors' results. The sample table records 30,000 to 45,000 distinct CDR3 sequences; around 21% of these occur just once. The ten biggest clones cover approximately 9% of the sample.

CDR1 and CDR2, looked up from the germline V gene, are SGHTA and FQGTGA. Inclusive of the bounding cysteine and phenylalanine, the CDR3 is 13 residues long. Of all the DNA, just the CDR3 is kept, 39 bases in frame from base 1. V and J are truncated by 5 bases and 4 bases respectively, leaving an intervening sequence of 9 bases. The time point label of this sample denotes: after trial treatment. The treatment or condition label, as the study defines it: LDRT plus nivolumab, ipilimumab, low-dose cyclophosphamide and aspirin (RACIN trial). Donors were enrolled in RACIN, a single-arm phase I dose-escalation trial in which nivolumab, ipilimumab, aspirin, low-dose cyclophosphamide and low-dose radiotherapy were combined. Patients with advanced, TIL-negative solid tumors were considered eligible. Many counts were recorded for this clonotype. Its antigen remains undetermined. Base qualities are not provided; no much larger clone lies one nucleotide away.

This specimen was PBMCs, taken after low-dose radiotherapy plus immunotherapy. Recombination joined TRBV7-3 with TRBJ2-1, with the D gene uncertain. This clonotype originated in a female donor with ovarian cancer. The CDR3 reads as follows: CASSGEIYNEQFF. The sequenced DNA: TGTGCCAGCAGCGGGGAAATATACAATGAGCAGTTCTTC. The reference TRBV7-3 and TRBJ2-1 proteins fill in what lies around the CDR3, so the full variable domain reads GAGVSQTPSNKVTEKGKYVELRCDPISGHTALYWYRQSLGQGPEFLIYFQGTGAADDSGLPNDRFFAVRPEGSVSTLKIQRTERGDSAVYLCASSGEIYNEQFFGPGTRLTVL.